This TCR beta chain was captured in a study of CDR3 diversity in severe acne. TCRdb re-derived calls from the PCR reads in MiXCR, one entry per CDR3 protein. The data hold 100,000 or so distinct CDR3 sequences, with about half observed a single time. Germline CDR1 reads SGHDN; CDR2 reads FVKESK. The CDR3 consists of 14 residues. Trimming stripped 4 bases from V and 7 bases from J, with 14 bases between. This clonotype was picked up many times. The V and J genes are TRBV14 and TRBJ2-1, with D tentatively TRBD2 (5 bases). The sample consisted of blood. This clonotype originated in a male donor with acne. This CDR3 reads CASSPTGSRNEQFF. DNA of the CDR3: TGTGCCAGCAGCCCGACGGGGAGTAGGAATGAGCAGTTCTTC.